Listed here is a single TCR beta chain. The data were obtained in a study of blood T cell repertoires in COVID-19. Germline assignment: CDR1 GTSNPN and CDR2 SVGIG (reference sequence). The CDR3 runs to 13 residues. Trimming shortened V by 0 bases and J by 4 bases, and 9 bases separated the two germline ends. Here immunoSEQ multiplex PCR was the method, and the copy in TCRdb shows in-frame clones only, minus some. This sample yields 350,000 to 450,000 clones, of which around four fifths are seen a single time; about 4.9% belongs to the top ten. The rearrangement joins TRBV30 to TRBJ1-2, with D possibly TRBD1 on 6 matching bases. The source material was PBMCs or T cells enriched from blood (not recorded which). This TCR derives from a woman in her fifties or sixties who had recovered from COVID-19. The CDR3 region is CAWSVLDSYGYTF. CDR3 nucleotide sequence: TGTGCCTGGAGTGTCTTGGACAGCTATGGCTACACCTTC.